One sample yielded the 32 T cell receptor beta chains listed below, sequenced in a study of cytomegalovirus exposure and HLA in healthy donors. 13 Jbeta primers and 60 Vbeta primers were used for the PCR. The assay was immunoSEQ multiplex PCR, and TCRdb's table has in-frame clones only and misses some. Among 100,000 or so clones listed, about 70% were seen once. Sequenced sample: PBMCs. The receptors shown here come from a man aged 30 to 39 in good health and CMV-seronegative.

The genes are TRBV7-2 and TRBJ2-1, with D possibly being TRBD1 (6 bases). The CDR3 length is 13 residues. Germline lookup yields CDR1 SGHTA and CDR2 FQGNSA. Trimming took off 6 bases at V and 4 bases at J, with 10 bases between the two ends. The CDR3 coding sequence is TGTGCCAGCAGTAACAGGGTGTACAATGAGCAGTTCTTC. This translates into CASSNRVYNEQFF.

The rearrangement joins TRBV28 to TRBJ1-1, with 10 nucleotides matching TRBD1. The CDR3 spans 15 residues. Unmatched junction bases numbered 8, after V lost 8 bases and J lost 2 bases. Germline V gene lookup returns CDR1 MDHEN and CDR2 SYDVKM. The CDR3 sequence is CASVDRGLLNTEAFF. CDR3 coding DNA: TGTGCCAGCGTAGACAGGGGGCTCCTAAACACTGAAGCTTTCTTT. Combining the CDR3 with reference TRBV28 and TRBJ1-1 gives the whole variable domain DVKVTQSSRYLVKRTGEKVFLECVQDMDHENMFWYRQDPGLGLRLIYFSYDVKMKEKGDIPEGYSVSREKKERFSLILESASTNQTSMYLCASVDRGLLNTEAFFGQGTRLTVV.

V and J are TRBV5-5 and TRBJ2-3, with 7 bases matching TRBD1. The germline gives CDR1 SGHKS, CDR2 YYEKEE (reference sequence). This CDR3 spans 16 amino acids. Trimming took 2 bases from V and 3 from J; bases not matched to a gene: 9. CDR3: CASSFKQGSGTDTQYF. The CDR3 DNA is TGTGCCAGCAGCTTCAAACAGGGGAGTGGAACAGATACGCAGTATTTT.

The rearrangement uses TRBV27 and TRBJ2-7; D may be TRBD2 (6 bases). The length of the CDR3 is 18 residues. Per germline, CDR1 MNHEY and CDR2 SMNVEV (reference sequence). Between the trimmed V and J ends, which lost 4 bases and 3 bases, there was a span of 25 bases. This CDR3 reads CASSYDGSRENLIYEQYF. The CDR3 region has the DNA TGTGCCAGCAGTTACGACGGGAGTAGGGAGAACCTTATCTACGAGCAGTACTTC.

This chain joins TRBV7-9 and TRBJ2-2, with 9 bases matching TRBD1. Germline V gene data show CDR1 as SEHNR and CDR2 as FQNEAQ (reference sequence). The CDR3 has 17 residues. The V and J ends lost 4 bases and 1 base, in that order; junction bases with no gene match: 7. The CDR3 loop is CASSWTGAWENTGELFF. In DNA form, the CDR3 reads TGTGCCAGCAGCTGGACAGGGGCGTGGGAGAACACCGGGGAGCTGTTTTTT.

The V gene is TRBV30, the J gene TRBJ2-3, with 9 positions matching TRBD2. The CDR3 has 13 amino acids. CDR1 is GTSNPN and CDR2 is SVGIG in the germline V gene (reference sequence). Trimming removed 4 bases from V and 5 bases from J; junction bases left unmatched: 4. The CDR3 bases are TGTGCCTGGACGCTAGCGGGAATAGATACGCAGTATTTT. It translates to CAWTLAGIDTQYF.

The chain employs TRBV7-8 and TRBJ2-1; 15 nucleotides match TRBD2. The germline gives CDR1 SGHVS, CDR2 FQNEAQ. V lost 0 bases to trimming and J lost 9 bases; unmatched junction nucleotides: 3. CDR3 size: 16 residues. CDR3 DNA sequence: TGTGCCAGCAGCTTAGCGGGACTAGCGGGAGGAACTGAGCAGTTCTTC. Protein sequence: CASSLAGLAGGTEQFF.

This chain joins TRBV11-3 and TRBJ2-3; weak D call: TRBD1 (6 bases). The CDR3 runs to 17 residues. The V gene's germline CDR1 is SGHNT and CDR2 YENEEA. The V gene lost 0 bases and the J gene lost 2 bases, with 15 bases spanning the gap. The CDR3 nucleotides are TGTGCCAGCAGCTTAGAGGGGCAGTTGGGGGCCACAGATACGCAGTATTTT. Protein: CASSLEGQLGATDTQYF.

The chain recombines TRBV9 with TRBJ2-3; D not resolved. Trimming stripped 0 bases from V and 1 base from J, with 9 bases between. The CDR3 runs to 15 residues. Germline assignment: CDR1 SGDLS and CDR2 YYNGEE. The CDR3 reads CASSVGDFGTDTQYF. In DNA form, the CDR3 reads TGTGCCAGCAGCGTAGGTGACTTCGGCACAGATACGCAGTATTTT.

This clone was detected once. The CDR3: CASSEGPGVRDNQPQHF. The CDR3 nucleotides read TGTGCCAGCTCAGAGGGGCCAGGGGTACGGGACAATCAGCCCCAGCATTTT. This chain joins TRBV18 and TRBJ1-5, with a tentative D call TRBD1 (6 bases). The V end was cut by 5 bases, the J end by 3 bases, with 20 bases between. Germline values: CDR1 KGHSH, CDR2 LQKENI. The CDR3 length is 17 residues.

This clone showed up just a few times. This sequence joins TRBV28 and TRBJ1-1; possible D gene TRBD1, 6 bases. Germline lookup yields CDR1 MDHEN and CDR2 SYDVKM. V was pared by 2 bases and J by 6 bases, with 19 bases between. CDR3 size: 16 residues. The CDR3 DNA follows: TGTGCCAGCAGTTTAATCATGGGGGGGACAAGGGCTGAAGCTTTCTTT. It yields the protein CASSLIMGGTRAEAFF. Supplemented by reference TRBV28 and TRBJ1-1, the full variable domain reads DVKVTQSSRYLVKRTGEKVFLECVQDMDHENMFWYRQDPGLGLRLIYFSYDVKMKEKGDIPEGYSVSREKKERFSLILESASTNQTSMYLCASSLIMGGTRAEAFFGQGTRLTVV.

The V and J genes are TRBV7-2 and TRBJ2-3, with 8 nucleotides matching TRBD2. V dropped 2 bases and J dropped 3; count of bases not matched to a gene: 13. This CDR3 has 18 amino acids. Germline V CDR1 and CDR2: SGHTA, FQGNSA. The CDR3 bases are TGTGCCAGCAGCTTACGAAGCCAGCCGGGACTAGGGACAGATACGCAGTATTTT. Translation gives CASSLRSQPGLGTDTQYF. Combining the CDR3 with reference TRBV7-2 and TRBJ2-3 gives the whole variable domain GAGVSQSPSNKVTEKGKDVELRCDPISGHTALYWYRQSLGQGLEFLIYFQGNSAPDKSGLPSDRFSAERTGGSVSTLTIQRTQQEDSAVYLCASSLRSQPGLGTDTQYFGPGTRLTVL.

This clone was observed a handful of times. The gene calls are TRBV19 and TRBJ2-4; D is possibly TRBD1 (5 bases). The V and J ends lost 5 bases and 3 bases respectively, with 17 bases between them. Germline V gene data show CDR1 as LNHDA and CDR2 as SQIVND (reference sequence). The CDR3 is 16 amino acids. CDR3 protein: CASSFGVSRVKNIQYF. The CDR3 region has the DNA TGTGCCAGTAGTTTTGGTGTGTCCAGGGTCAAAAACATTCAGTACTTC.

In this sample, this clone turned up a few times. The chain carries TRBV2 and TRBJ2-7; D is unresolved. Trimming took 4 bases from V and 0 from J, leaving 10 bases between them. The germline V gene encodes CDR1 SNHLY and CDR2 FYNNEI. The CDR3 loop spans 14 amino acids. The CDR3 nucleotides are TGTGCCAGCAGTGCCCTTTTGAGCTCCTACGAGCAGTACTTC. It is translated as CASSALLSSYEQYF.

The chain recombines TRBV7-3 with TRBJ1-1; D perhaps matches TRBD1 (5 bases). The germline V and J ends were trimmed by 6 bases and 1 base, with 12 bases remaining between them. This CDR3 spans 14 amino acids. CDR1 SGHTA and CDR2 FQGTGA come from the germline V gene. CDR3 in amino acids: CASRLGGGNTEAFF. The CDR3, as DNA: TGTGCCAGCAGGTTGGGGGGAGGGAACACTGAAGCTTTCTTT.

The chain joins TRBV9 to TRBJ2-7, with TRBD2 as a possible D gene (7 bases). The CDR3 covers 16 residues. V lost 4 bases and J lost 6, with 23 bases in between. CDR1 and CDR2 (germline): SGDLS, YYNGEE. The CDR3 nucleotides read TGTGCCAGCAGCCCAGGGGCAGGCGCGGGGGACGGCGAGCAGTACTTC. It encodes CASSPGAGAGDGEQYF.

DNA for the CDR3: TGTGCCAGCAGTGAAAATCGAGGGAAGGGCTACACCTTC. Translated: CASSENRGKGYTF. V is TRBV6-1 and J is TRBJ1-2, with D uncertain. Trimming pared 2 bases from V and 8 bases from J, leaving 12 bases between. Per germline, CDR1 MNHNS and CDR2 SASEGT. The CDR3 is 13 residues long.

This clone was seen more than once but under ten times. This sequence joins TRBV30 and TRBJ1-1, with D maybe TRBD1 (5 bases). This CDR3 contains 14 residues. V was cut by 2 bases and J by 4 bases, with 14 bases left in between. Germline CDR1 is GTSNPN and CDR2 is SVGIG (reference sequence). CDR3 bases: TGTGCCTGGAGTAGGGGCACTATTAGCACTGAAGCTTTCTTT. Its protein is CAWSRGTISTEAFF.

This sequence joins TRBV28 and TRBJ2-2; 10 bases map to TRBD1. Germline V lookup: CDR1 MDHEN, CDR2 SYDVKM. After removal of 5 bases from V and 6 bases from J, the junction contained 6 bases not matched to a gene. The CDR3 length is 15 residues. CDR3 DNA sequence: TGTGCCAGCAGTGACCGGGACAGGGGAGCCGGGGAGCTGTTTTTT. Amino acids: CASSDRDRGAGELFF.

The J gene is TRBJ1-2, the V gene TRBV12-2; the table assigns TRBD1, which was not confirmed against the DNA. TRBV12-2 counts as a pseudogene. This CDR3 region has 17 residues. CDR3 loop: CASRLTDRGIRPRGYTF. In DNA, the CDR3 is TGTGCAAGTCGCTTAACGGACAGGGGTATAAGGCCTCGTGGCTACACCTTC.

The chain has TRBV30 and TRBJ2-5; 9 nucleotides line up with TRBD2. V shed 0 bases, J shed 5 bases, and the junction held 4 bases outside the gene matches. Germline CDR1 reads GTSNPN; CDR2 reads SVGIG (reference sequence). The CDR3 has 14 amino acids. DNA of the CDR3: TGTGCCTGGAGTGTAGGGAGCGGGGGGGAGACCCAGTACTTC. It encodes CAWSVGSGGETQYF.

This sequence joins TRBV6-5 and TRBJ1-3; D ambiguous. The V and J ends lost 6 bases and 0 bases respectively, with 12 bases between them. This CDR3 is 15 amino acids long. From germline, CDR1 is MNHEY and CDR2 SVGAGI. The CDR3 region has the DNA TGTGCCAGCAGACCTGGTCCAGGCTCTGGAAACACCATATATTTT. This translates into CASRPGPGSGNTIYF.

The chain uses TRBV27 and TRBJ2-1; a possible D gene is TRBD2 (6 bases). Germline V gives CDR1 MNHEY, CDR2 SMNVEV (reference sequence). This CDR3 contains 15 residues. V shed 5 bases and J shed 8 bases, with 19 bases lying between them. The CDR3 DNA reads TGTGCCAGCAGTCCCTTCCCCGGGAGTGAGCATGAGCAGTTCTTC. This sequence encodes CASSPFPGSEHEQFF.

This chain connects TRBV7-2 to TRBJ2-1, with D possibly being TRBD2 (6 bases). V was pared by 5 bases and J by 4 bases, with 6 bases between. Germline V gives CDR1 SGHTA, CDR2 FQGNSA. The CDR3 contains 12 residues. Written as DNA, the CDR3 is TGTGCCAGCAGCCGGGGGTACAATGAGCAGTTCTTC. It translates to CASSRGYNEQFF.

The DNA for the CDR3 is TGTGCCAGCAGTGACTTCCAAACAGGGTGGGGAAATGAAAAACTGTTTTTT. As protein: CASSDFQTGWGNEKLFF. This rearrangement joins TRBV2 to TRBJ1-4, with a possible D match to TRBD1 (6 bases). The CDR3 is 17 amino acids. V lost 3 bases and J lost 5, with 19 bases in between. Germline values: CDR1 SNHLY, CDR2 FYNNEI. The full variable domain, rest sourced from reference TRBV2 and TRBJ1-4, is EPEVTQTPSHQVTQMGQEVILRCVPISNHLYFYWYRQILGQKVEFLVSFYNNEISEKSEIFDDQFSVERPDGSNFTLKIRSTKLEDSAMYFCASSDFQTGWGNEKLFFGSGTQLSVL.

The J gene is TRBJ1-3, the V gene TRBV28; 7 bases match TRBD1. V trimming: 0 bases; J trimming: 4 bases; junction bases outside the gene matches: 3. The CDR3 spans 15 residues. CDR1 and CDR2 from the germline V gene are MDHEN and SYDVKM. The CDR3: CASSLWGTVGNTIYF. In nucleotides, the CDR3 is TGTGCCAGCAGTTTATGGGGGACAGTCGGAAACACCATATATTTT.

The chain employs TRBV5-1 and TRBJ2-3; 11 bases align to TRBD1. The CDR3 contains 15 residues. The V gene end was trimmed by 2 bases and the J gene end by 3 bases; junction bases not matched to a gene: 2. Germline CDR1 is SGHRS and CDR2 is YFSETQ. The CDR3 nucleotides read TGCGCCAGCAGCTTCCGGGACAGGGGGACAGATACGCAGTATTTT. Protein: CASSFRDRGTDTQYF. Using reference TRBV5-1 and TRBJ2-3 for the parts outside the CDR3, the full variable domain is KAGVTQTPRYLIKTRGQQVTLSCSPISGHRSVSWYQQTPGQGLQFLFEYFSETQRNKGNFPGRFSGRQFSNSRSEMNVSTLELGDSALYLCASSFRDRGTDTQYFGPGTRLTVL.

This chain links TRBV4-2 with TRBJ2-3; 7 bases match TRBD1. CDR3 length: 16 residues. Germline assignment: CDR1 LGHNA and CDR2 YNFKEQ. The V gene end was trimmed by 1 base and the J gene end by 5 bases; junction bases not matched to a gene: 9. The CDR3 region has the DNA TGTGCCAGCAGCCAAGGACATACAGGGGCGCAAGATACGCAGTATTTT. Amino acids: CASSQGHTGAQDTQYF.

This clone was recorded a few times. The CDR3: CASSQEVWGGEQYF. The CDR3 DNA reads as TGTGCCAGCAGCCAGGAAGTTTGGGGCGGCGAGCAGTACTTC. This chain uses TRBV4-2 with TRBJ2-7; D might be TRBD1 (5 bases). CDR1 and CDR2 (germline): LGHNA, YNFKEQ. This CDR3 comprises 14 residues. V lost 3 bases to trimming and J lost 6 bases, with 15 bases between them.

The CDR3 nucleotides are TGTGCCAGCAGCGTGGGGCAGGGGGCTGGGGCCAACGTCCTGACTTTC. Its translation is CASSVGQGAGANVLTF. The V gene is TRBV9, the J gene TRBJ2-6, with 7 bases matching TRBD1. This CDR3 has 16 amino acids. Looked up from germline, CDR1 is SGDLS and CDR2 is YYNGEE. V shed 2 bases and J 2 bases; nucleotides not matched to a gene: 4.

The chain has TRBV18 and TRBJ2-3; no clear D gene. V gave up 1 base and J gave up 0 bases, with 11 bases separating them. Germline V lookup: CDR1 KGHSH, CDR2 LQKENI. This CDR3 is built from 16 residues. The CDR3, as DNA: TGTGCCAGCTCACCACGGGCCGTACCTAGCACAGATACGCAGTATTTT. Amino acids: CASSPRAVPSTDTQYF.

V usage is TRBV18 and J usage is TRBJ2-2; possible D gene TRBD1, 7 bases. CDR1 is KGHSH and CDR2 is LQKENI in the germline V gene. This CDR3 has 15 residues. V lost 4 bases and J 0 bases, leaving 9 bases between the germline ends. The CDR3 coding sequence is TGTGCCAGCTCACGCGGGACAGCGAACACCGGGGAGCTGTTTTTT. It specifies CASSRGTANTGELFF.